Presented here are 14 T cell receptor beta chains from one specimen sequenced in a study of T cells in Graves' hyperthyroidism and ophthalmopathy. TCR beta CDR3 regions were amplified from RNA transcripts. HTBI primers were employed in a first-round RT-PCR of the TCR CDR3. Using its own MiXCR run on the multiplex PCR reads, TCRdb lists one record per CDR3 protein. The sample has around 720,000 distinct CDR3 sequences; around a third are singletons. Source material: blood. These receptors originate from a woman in her thirties or forties with Graves' hyperthyroidism.

The J gene is TRBJ1-5, the V gene TRBV7-8; 8 nucleotides line up with TRBD1. CDR3 length equals 18 residues. The J segment lost 14 bases and the V segment lost 5 bases, leaving 26 bases of the junction unmatched. Germline V lookup: CDR1 SGHVS, CDR2 FQNEAQ. CDR3 loop: CASSPYGPRGTGDYNEHF. CDR3 in DNA: TGTGCCAGCAGCCCTTACGGTCCGCGGGGGACAGGCGACTACAATGAGCATTTT.

The chain joins TRBV7-2 to TRBJ2-3, with a tentative D call TRBD1 (6 bases). The ends were cut back, 3 bases at V and 6 bases at J, with 10 bases in the middle. The CDR3 has 13 residues. Germline lookup yields CDR1 SGHTA and CDR2 FQGNSA. In DNA form, the CDR3 reads TGTGCCAGCAGCTTCAGGGGAGCTGATACGCAGTATTTT. Protein product: CASSFRGADTQYF.

This clonotype was counted only a few times. The chain uses TRBV5-1 and TRBJ2-6; the D is unclear. The germline V gene encodes CDR1 SGHRS and CDR2 YFSETQ. The V end was cut by 0 bases, the J end by 4 bases, with 8 bases between. This CDR3 has 15 amino acids. The CDR3 bases are TGCGCCAGCAGCTTGGGGGCCCACGGGGCCAACGTCCTGACTTTC. Its translation is CASSLGAHGANVLTF.

The J gene is TRBJ1-1, the V gene TRBV30; 7 positions match TRBD1. The CDR3 spans 11 residues. Germline assignment: CDR1 GTSNPN and CDR2 SVGIG (reference sequence). V lost 3 bases and J lost 8; bases outside the gene matches: 3. The CDR3 coding sequence is TGTGCCTGGAGGGACAGGCGAGAAGCTTTCTTT. Translated: CAWRDRREAFF.

This clonotype was recorded at least ten times. The chain employs TRBV10-2 and TRBJ1-2; 7 bases agree with TRBD1. V trimming: 5 bases; J trimming: 6 bases; junction bases outside the gene matches: 3. CDR3 length equals 12 residues. From germline, CDR1 is WSHSY and CDR2 SAAADI. CDR3 nucleotide sequence: TGCGCCAGCAGTCGACAGGGAGATGGCTACACCTTC. It encodes CASSRQGDGYTF.

This clonotype was counted at least ten times. The chain uses TRBV5-5 and TRBJ2-7; 9 nucleotides align to TRBD2. Per the germline V gene, CDR1 is SGHKS and CDR2 is YYEKEE (reference sequence). V trimming: 5 bases; J trimming: 3 bases; junction bases outside the gene matches: 9. The CDR3 spans 15 residues. In DNA form, the CDR3 reads TGTGCCAGCAGGACGTTGAGCGGGGGGAACTACGAGCAGTACTTC. It is translated as CASRTLSGGNYEQYF.

The genes are TRBV5-1 and TRBJ2-7, with 7 bases identical to TRBD1. CDR1 and CDR2 from the germline V gene are SGHRS and YFSETQ. The CDR3 consists of 15 residues. V gave up 1 base and J gave up 3 bases; unmatched junction bases: 7. The CDR3 here is CASSLWDSGLYEQYF. DNA for the CDR3: TGCGCCAGCAGCTTGTGGGACAGTGGACTCTACGAGCAGTACTTC.

As concerns this clonotype: The junction and the germline gene differ at one end; a read error may be behind it. The gene calls are TRBV20-1 and TRBJ1-3; D is ambiguous. Germline values: CDR1 DFQATT, CDR2 SNEGSKA (reference sequence). The CDR3 is 12 amino acids. The CDR3 nucleotides read TGCAGTGCTAGTAGGGATGGAAACACTATATATTTT. This encodes CSASRDGNTIYF.

This chain links TRBV3-1 with TRBJ2-5; 9 bases map to TRBD2. Trimming removed 2 bases from V and 5 bases from J; junction bases left unmatched: 6. The CDR3 loop spans 15 amino acids. The V gene's germline CDR1 is LGHDT and CDR2 YNNKEL (reference sequence). CDR3 region: CASSQTTSGFETQYF. CDR3 bases: TGTGCCAGCAGCCAAACGACTAGCGGTTTCGAGACCCAGTACTTC.

The J gene is TRBJ1-1, the V gene TRBV7-3; 10 nucleotides line up with TRBD1. The germline CDR1 and CDR2 sequences are SGHTA and FQGTGA. Trimming took 2 bases from V and 6 from J; bases not matched to a gene: 6. CDR3 length: 15 residues. The DNA for the CDR3 is TGTGCCAGCAGCTTAGCGGGACAGGGGAGGCCTGAAGCTTTCTTT. This encodes CASSLAGQGRPEAFF.

The V gene is TRBV29-1, the J gene TRBJ2-7; the D gene could be TRBD1 or TRBD2 (6 bases each). CDR3 length equals 15 residues. The V gene's germline CDR1 is SQVTM and CDR2 ANQGSEA. Trimming stripped 7 bases from V and 7 bases from J, with 26 bases between. CDR3 sequence reads: CSALRTALGGNEQYF. CDR3 in DNA: TGCAGCGCCCTACGGACAGCACTAGGAGGGAATGAGCAGTACTTC.

This clonotype has a count of ten or more. The chain has TRBV19 and TRBJ2-7, with D unclear. Germline V gene lookup returns CDR1 LNHDA and CDR2 SQIVND (reference sequence). The length of the CDR3 is 13 residues. Between the trimmed V and J ends, which lost 4 bases and 3 bases, there was a span of 10 bases. The CDR3: CASSRRADYEQYF. DNA for the CDR3: TGTGCCAGTAGTAGAAGGGCAGACTACGAGCAGTACTTC.

This clonotype was recorded once. The chain links TRBV25-1 to TRBJ1-3, with D hard to call. Germline V lookup: CDR1 MGHDK, CDR2 SYGVNS. V lost 6 bases and J 0 bases, leaving 15 bases between the germline ends. There are 16 residues in the CDR3. This CDR3 reads CASSRHGLNSGNTIYF. CDR3 nucleotides: TGTGCCAGCAGCAGACATGGACTCAACTCTGGAAACACCATATATTTT.

This clonotype was observed a handful of times. This chain links TRBV6-5 with TRBJ2-7; TRBD1 matches at 9 bases. This CDR3 contains 16 residues. The ends lost 2 bases at V and 2 bases at J; junction bases unmatched: 7. CDR1 MNHEY and CDR2 SVGAGI come from the germline V gene. The CDR3 sequence: CASSYRGQGAAYEQYF. The CDR3 bases are TGTGCCAGCAGTTACCGGGGACAGGGAGCCGCCTACGAGCAGTACTTC.